These 32 T cell receptor beta chains originate from one sample sequenced in a study of blood T cells in healthy people across ages. Combining a sample-barcoded 5' primer with a J-beta primer mix, a second PCR ran for roughly 7 to 11 cycles. One entry per CDR3 protein, called by TCRdb with MiXCR from the 5' RACE reads. The sample gives some 1.4 million distinct CDR3 sequences, roughly 40% of which show up once; 7.9% is in the top ten. The sequencing input was blood. These receptors were taken from a woman aged 18-29 years in good health.

This clonotype was found once. The junction and the germline gene differ at one end; a read error may be behind it. V is TRBV4-2 and J is TRBJ2-5; D not certain. This CDR3 contains 15 residues. The germline V gene encodes CDR1 LGHNA and CDR2 YNFKEQ. Written as DNA, the CDR3 is TGTGTCAGCAGCCCCCAAGGCACCGGGTTGGAGACCCAGTACTTC. Its translation: CVSSPQGTGLETQYF.

This clonotype came up many times. This chain uses TRBV10-3 with TRBJ2-7; TRBD2 might be the D (6 bases). The CDR3 is 14 amino acids. CDR1 and CDR2 from the germline V gene are ENHRY and SYGVKD. The V and J ends lost 10 bases and 7 bases respectively, with 23 bases between them. CDR3 amino acids: CATARGRAESEQYF. In DNA form, the CDR3 reads TGTGCCACCGCGCGGGGCAGGGCAGAGAGTGAGCAGTACTTC.

This clonotype was seen a handful of times. The chain couples TRBV15 to TRBJ2-5; no reliable D call. The CDR3 extends over 12 amino acids. Trimming stripped 5 bases from V and 2 bases from J, with 6 bases between. The germline V gene has CDR1 LNHNV and CDR2 YYDKDF (reference sequence). The CDR3 loop is CATSELQETQYF. The DNA for the CDR3 is TGTGCCACCAGCGAGTTACAAGAGACCCAGTACTTC.

This clonotype has only a few counts. The chain carries TRBV28 and TRBJ1-2, with 10 nucleotides matching TRBD1. V trimming: 6 bases; J trimming: 5 bases; junction bases outside the gene matches: 6. The CDR3 has 14 residues. In germline, CDR1 is MDHEN, CDR2 SYDVKM. Here the CDR3 reads CASRGTGEGYGYTF. The CDR3 nucleotides are TGTGCCAGCAGAGGGACAGGGGAGGGTTATGGCTACACCTTC.

This clonotype was found a few times. The rearrangement uses TRBV20-1 and TRBJ2-7; D could derive from TRBD1 or TRBD2 (5 bases each). V lost 4 bases to trimming and J lost 0 bases, with 22 bases between them. The V gene's germline CDR1 is DFQATT and CDR2 SNEGSKA (reference sequence). The length of the CDR3 is 17 residues. In nucleotides, the CDR3 is TGCAGTGCTACCCGGGGCGGCCAGGTCCCAAGCTCCTACGAGCAGTACTTC. Translation: CSATRGGQVPSSYEQYF.

This clonotype occurred a few times. CDR3 in DNA: TGTGCCAGCAGCGTAGACCCCCGATACGATTCACCCCTCCACTTT. It codes for CASSVDPRYDSPLHF. The V and J genes are TRBV9 and TRBJ1-6; D uncertain. The CDR3 runs to 15 residues. The V and J ends lost 0 bases and 8 bases respectively, with 12 bases between them. Germline-derived CDR1 and CDR2 are SGDLS and YYNGEE.

In its sample, this clonotype was seen a few times. The chain joins TRBV9 to TRBJ1-2; D may be TRBD1 (5 bases). Trimming left V 0 bases short and J 5 bases short, with 11 bases between. Looked up from germline, CDR1 is SGDLS and CDR2 is YYNGEE. CDR3 length: 14 amino acids. CDR3 nucleotides: TGTGCCAGCAGCGTAGATGAGGGGAGGTATGGCTACACCTTC. This sequence encodes CASSVDEGRYGYTF.

V gene TRBV21-1 combines with J gene TRBJ2-3; the table's D call, TRBD2, has no DNA check behind it. TRBV21-1 is noted as a pseudogene. CDR3 length: 17 amino acids. CDR3 protein: CASSKGEGSGLPNTQYF. The CDR3 DNA follows: TGTGCCAGCAGCAAAGGGGAGGGTAGCGGTCTGCCAAATACGCAGTATTTT.

In nucleotides, the CDR3 is TGTGGAGCCGGGCGGGACTGGAGCACAGATACGCAGTATTTT. The encoded protein is CGAGRDWSTDTQYF. This rearrangement joins TRBV28 to TRBJ2-3, with D perhaps TRBD2 (6 bases). CDR1 and CDR2 from the germline V gene are MDHEN and SYDVKM. CDR3 size: 14 residues.

The chain has TRBV3-1 and TRBJ1-1; unclear D gene. This CDR3 has 13 amino acids. With 7 bases removed from V and 4 bases from J, the gap between germline ends came to 13 bases. CDR1 LGHDT and CDR2 YNNKEL come from the germline V gene (reference sequence). In nucleotides, the CDR3 is TGTGCCAGCACCCGAACGGGGAGCACTGAAGCTTTCTTT. Its protein product is CASTRTGSTEAFF.

The CDR3 DNA reads TGTGCCAGCAGTCCACCCGGGCAGGGGGCGAAAGGGGCCAACGTCCTGACTTTC. Amino acid sequence: CASSPPGQGAKGANVLTF. The chain uses TRBV12-3 or TRBV12-4 and TRBJ2-6, with 8 positions matching TRBD1. This CDR3 comprises 18 residues. The V gene end was trimmed by 5 bases and the J gene end by 4 bases; junction bases not matched to a gene: 13.

This clonotype turned up a few times. The rearrangement links TRBV3-1 to TRBJ2-1; D gene unclear. The CDR3 spans 14 residues. V lost 0 bases to trimming and J lost 6 bases, with 9 bases between them. Germline-derived CDR1 and CDR2 are LGHDT and YNNKEL (reference sequence). The CDR3 loop reads CASSQDFGFNEQFF. The DNA for the CDR3 is TGTGCCAGCAGCCAAGATTTCGGCTTCAATGAGCAGTTCTTC.

This clonotype was counted ten times or more. The rearrangement joins TRBV7-9 to TRBJ1-2; unclear D gene. Per germline, CDR1 SEHNR and CDR2 FQNEAQ (reference sequence). The V end lost 1 base, the J end lost 7 bases, and 13 bases lay between the germline ends. The CDR3 has 14 residues. CDR3 bases: TGTGCCAGCAGCTTAGAACCGGGTTCAGGTGGCTACACCTTC. Translating gives CASSLEPGSGGYTF.

The chain couples TRBV12-3 or TRBV12-4 to TRBJ1-2, with D perhaps TRBD1 (6 bases). CDR3 length: 18 amino acids. V lost 2 bases and J 4 bases, leaving 23 bases between the germline ends. This chain's CDR3 is CASSLSGGGRRNPYGYTF. CDR3 nucleotides: TGTGCCAGCAGTTTAAGCGGGGGGGGCCGGAGAAATCCCTATGGCTACACCTTC.

This chain joins TRBV29-1 and TRBJ1-1; D is unclear. Germline V CDR1 and CDR2: SQVTM, ANQGSEA. This CDR3 has 11 residues. Deletions cut 6 bases from V and 4 bases from J, with 9 bases between. The CDR3 loop reads CSVIWTTEAFF. DNA of the CDR3: TGCAGCGTAATTTGGACCACTGAAGCTTTCTTT.

The table lists this clonotype with a few counts. The chain couples TRBV7-3 to TRBJ2-5; D ambiguous. The CDR3 contains 12 residues. CDR1 is SGHTA, CDR2 FQGTGA, per germline. The ends were cut back, 1 base at V and 5 bases at J, with 5 bases in the middle. The CDR3 loop is CASSLNTETQYF. The CDR3 coding sequence is TGTGCCAGCAGCTTAAATACGGAGACCCAGTACTTC.

The chain links TRBV4-2 to TRBJ2-1; 8 bases align to TRBD2. The CDR3 loop spans 18 amino acids. CDR1 is LGHNA, CDR2 YNFKEQ, per germline. The V segment lost 4 bases and the J segment 4 bases; nucleotides outside the gene matches: 15. In DNA form, the CDR3 reads TGTGCCAGCAGCCCGATTGGTGGTCCCGGGGGGGCGTACAATGAGCAGTTCTTC. This translates into CASSPIGGPGGAYNEQFF.

The chain uses TRBV12-3 or TRBV12-4 and TRBJ2-7, with TRBD1 identical over 7 bases. The DNA matches TRBJ2-5 better at its end, which makes the J call doubtful. The CDR3 totals 15 residues. The CDR3: CASSFRGTGVETQYF. The CDR3 bases are TGTGCCAGCAGTTTCCGGGGAACAGGGGTAGAGACCCAGTACTTC.

The chain is built from TRBV27 and TRBJ2-1; 9 bases are a match to TRBD2. J lost 7 bases, V lost 0 bases, and 7 bases had no gene match. The CDR3 runs 16 residues. CDR1 is MNHEY and CDR2 is SMNVEV in the germline V gene (reference sequence). The CDR3 nucleotides are TGTGCCAGCAGTTTATCGATAGTAGCGGGAGAGAATGAGCAGTTCTTC. It codes for CASSLSIVAGENEQFF.

Concerning this clonotype: An end of the junction does not agree with germline; a read error may underlie this. The V call is TRBV5-1, the J call TRBJ2-7; possibly TRBD1 or TRBD2 for D (5 bases each). The CDR3 contains 13 residues. Germline values: CDR1 SGHRS, CDR2 YFSETQ. Here the CDR3 reads CTSSLGDAYEQYF. CDR3 nucleotides: TGCACCAGCAGCTTGGGGGACGCCTACGAGCAGTACTTC.

This chain uses TRBV6-1 with TRBJ1-1; TRBD1 aligns across 9 bases. With V trimmed by 5 bases and J by 4 bases, 8 bases remained unmatched. Germline V gene data show CDR1 as MNHNS and CDR2 as SASEGT. This CDR3 contains 15 residues. The CDR3 is CASSNRQGGATEAFF. CDR3 in DNA: TGTGCCAGCAGTAACCGACAGGGGGGGGCCACTGAAGCTTTCTTT.

The V gene is TRBV12-3 or TRBV12-4, the J gene TRBJ2-7; D remains unclear. The CDR3 runs 12 residues. Trimming stripped 6 bases from V and 3 bases from J, with 9 bases between. In DNA, the CDR3 is TGTGCCAGCAGCTACAGATACTACGAGCAGTACTTC. It encodes CASSYRYYEQYF.

This chain joins TRBV9 and TRBJ2-1; 11 bases align to TRBD2. The DNA matches TRBJ2-7 better at its end, which makes the J call doubtful. Germline CDR1 is SGDLS and CDR2 is YYNGEE. The CDR3 covers 15 residues. The CDR3: CASSVLGTSGSEQYF. CDR3 DNA sequence: TGTGCCAGCAGCGTCCTGGGGACTAGCGGCTCCGAGCAGTACTTC.

V is TRBV9 and J is TRBJ1-1; no clear D. V was clipped by 4 bases and J by 6 bases, with 13 bases between them. Germline CDR1 SGDLS, CDR2 YYNGEE. This CDR3 has 13 amino acids. CDR3 in amino acids: CASSPRRESEAFF. In nucleotides, the CDR3 is TGTGCCAGCAGCCCCAGGCGCGAGTCTGAAGCTTTCTTT.

The J gene is TRBJ1-2, the V gene TRBV12-3 or TRBV12-4; no reliable D call. Trimming shortened V by 0 bases and J by 0 bases, and 17 bases separated the two germline ends. The CDR3 extends over 18 amino acids. In DNA form, the CDR3 reads TGTGCCAGCAGTTTAGCTTCGAGGGAACCGCGTTCTAACTATGGCTACACCTTC. It codes for CASSLASREPRSNYGYTF.

The chain recombines TRBV12-3 or TRBV12-4 with TRBJ2-1, with a weak D call TRBD2 (5 bases). The CDR3 covers 13 residues. With 1 base removed from V and 5 bases from J, the gap between germline ends came to 6 bases. The CDR3 sequence: CASSLGENNEQFF. In nucleotides, the CDR3 is TGTGCCAGCAGTTTAGGGGAGAACAATGAGCAGTTCTTC.

This clonotype has more than one count but fewer than ten. The chain links TRBV25-1 to TRBJ2-3; 7 nucleotides line up with TRBD2. CDR1 and CDR2 from the germline V gene are MGHDK and SYGVNS. CDR3 length: 13 amino acids. V was pared by 6 bases and J by 8 bases, with 8 bases of the junction left unmatched. DNA of the CDR3: TGTGCCAGCAGCCCTGGACTAGAGGGTACGCAGTATTTT. Translating gives CASSPGLEGTQYF. Using reference TRBV25-1 and TRBJ2-3 for the parts outside the CDR3, the full variable domain is EADIYQTPRYLVIGTGKKITLECSQTMGHDKMYWYQQDPGMELHLIHYSYGVNSTEKGDLSSESTVSRIRTEHFPLTLESARPSHTSQYLCASSPGLEGTQYFGPGTRLTVL.

The chain combines TRBV7-2 with TRBJ2-1; 8 bases are shared with TRBD2. The J call could be wrong; TRBJ2-7 is a better fit for the DNA end. This CDR3 comprises 15 residues. The germline V gene encodes CDR1 SGHTA and CDR2 FQGNSA. This chain's CDR3 is CASSLATSAYNEQYF. Here the CDR3 DNA reads TGTGCCAGCAGCTTAGCGACTAGCGCTTACAATGAGCAGTACTTC.

The chain has TRBV20-1 and TRBJ1-6; 7 bases are shared with TRBD1. Germline-derived CDR1 and CDR2 are DFQATT and SNEGSKA (reference sequence). The CDR3 is 14 amino acids. Trimming removed 5 bases from V and 7 bases from J; junction bases left unmatched: 8. DNA of the CDR3: TGCAGTGCTCCTTCCAGGGGGTCGAATTCACCCCTCCACTTT. Amino acid sequence: CSAPSRGSNSPLHF.

This chain links TRBV7-9 with TRBJ2-7; 8 positions agree with TRBD1. The CDR3 sequence is 14 residues long. Germline CDR1 SEHNR, CDR2 FQNEAQ (reference sequence). V lost 5 bases, J lost 3 bases, and 6 bases stayed unmatched. The CDR3 DNA is TGTGCCAGCAGCCGCAGGGGACAGGACTACGAGCAGTACTTC. This encodes CASSRRGQDYEQYF.

The chain couples TRBV12-3 or TRBV12-4 to TRBJ2-7; TRBD2 is a possible D gene (5 bases). V was shortened by 4 bases and J by 4 bases, with 23 bases between the two germline ends. The CDR3 runs to 17 residues. CDR3 DNA sequence: TGTGCCAGCAGTTATGTCACGGGGAAGGGCCCGAGGTACGAGCAGTACTTC. As protein: CASSYVTGKGPRYEQYF.

The chain links TRBV5-5 to TRBJ2-2; TRBD1 matches 8 bases. CDR1 is SGHKS, CDR2 YYEKEE, per germline (reference sequence). This CDR3 has 16 amino acids. Trimming removed 2 bases from V and 2 bases from J; junction bases left unmatched: 5. CDR3 residues: CASSFRQGLNTGELFF. Written as DNA, the CDR3 is TGTGCCAGCAGCTTCCGACAGGGGCTAAACACCGGGGAGCTGTTTTTT.